Listed below are T cell receptor beta chains from one sample, sequenced in a study of CD8 T cells in Susac syndrome. Via MiXCR, TCRdb re-called the immunoSEQ multiplex PCR reads, giving one row per CDR3 protein. The sample lists about 300,000 distinct CDR3 sequences; almost 85% were seen once. The material sequenced was CD8+ T cells from PBMCs. The receptors were gathered from a human donor with multiple sclerosis. CDR3s include the opening cysteine and the closing phenylalanine or tryptophan. The D gene is left open where the match is weak. Not every row has a clone size; where given, it reads once, few, many or a size class.

d_gene	v_gene	j_gene	abundance	CDR3nt	CDR3aa
TRBD1	TRBV9	TRBJ1-1	.	TGTGCCAGCAGCGCCGGGACAGCCCTTGGGGCTTTCTTT	CASSAGTALGAFF
TRBD2	TRBV3-1	TRBJ2-7	.	TGTGCCAGCAGCCAAGATCCGGGACTAGCGGGAGATCTTGGCCTCGACGAGCAGTACTTC	CASSQDPGLAGDLGLDEQYF
TRBD1	TRBV9	TRBJ1-3	.	TGTGCCAGCAGCGTGACAGGGGCCGGCGGAAACACCATATATTTT	CASSVTGAGGNTIYF
.	TRBV7-7	TRBJ2-1	.	TGTGCCAGCAGCGTCTACAGCCGAGGGAAAGGTAATGAGCAGTTCTTC	CASSVYSRGKGNEQFF
.	TRBV4-2	TRBJ2-1	once	TGTGCCAGCAGCCCACGAGGCCCCTACAATGAGCAGTTCTTC	CASSPRGPYNEQFF
TRBD2	TRBV7-9	TRBJ2-1	.	TGTGCCAGCAGCCCCCCGACTAGCGGGAACAACAATGAGCAGTTCTTC	CASSPPTSGNNNEQFF
.	TRBV7-7	TRBJ2-5	.	TGTGCTAGCAGCTTAGGGGCAGGGATTTTCGAGACCCAGTACTTC	CASSLGAGIFETQYF
.	TRBV28	TRBJ2-1	.	TGTGCCAGCGGCTTCGAGGAGCAGTTCTTC	CASGFEEQFF
TRBD2	TRBV7-2	TRBJ2-1	few	TGTGCCAGCAGCTTACAACTAGCGGGGTACAATGAGCAGTTCTTC	CASSLQLAGYNEQFF
TRBD2	TRBV9	TRBJ2-5	.	TGTGCCAGCAGCGCCAGCGGGAGCGGGATGGAGACCCAGTACTTC	CASSASGSGMETQYF
.	TRBV25-1	TRBJ2-7	.	TGTGCCAGCAGTGAGCTCTCGCTCTCCTACGAGCAGTACTTC	CASSELSLSYEQYF
TRBD1	TRBV11-2	TRBJ2-5	.	TGTGCCAGCAGCTTAGTCCAGGGGGTGTCAAAAGAGACCCAGTACTTC	CASSLVQGVSKETQYF
TRBD1	TRBV12-3/TRBV12-4	TRBJ2-4	.	TGTGCCAGCAGTTTAGCGACAGGGGGTGCCAAAAACATTCAGTACTTC	CASSLATGGAKNIQYF